A single sample gave rise to the 7 T cell receptor beta chains below, sequenced in a study of shared clonotypes between healthy human individuals. Naivety among CD8 cells was defined by CD45RO negativity and positive CCR7 selection, thereby excluding terminally differentiated effector memory CD45RA+ cells. TCRdb's table, derived via immunoSEQ multiplex PCR, lists solely in-frame clones and lacks some. This sample has about 2 million clones, with approximately 95% found just once. Specimen: naive CD8+ T cells sorted from blood. Every receptor here comes from a man between 18 and 29 years old in good health.

The sample holds one count of this clone. The chain's CDR3 is CASSAGTDYTF. The CDR3, as DNA: TGTGCCAGCAGCGCGGGGACAGACTACACCTTC. The V gene is TRBV9, the J gene TRBJ1-2, with 7 positions matching TRBD1. From germline, CDR1 is SGDLS and CDR2 YYNGEE. Trimming cost V 3 bases and J 10 bases; bases outside gene matches: 3. The CDR3 covers 11 residues.

This clone was observed a single time. This chain connects TRBV6-6 to TRBJ2-7; no definite D call. This CDR3 is built from 14 residues. V dropped 2 bases and J dropped 3 bases, with 11 bases sitting between them. CDR1 and CDR2 (germline): MNHNY, SVGAGI (reference sequence). For the CDR3, the DNA is TGTGCCAGCAGTTACGGCGGCTACCACTACGAGCAGTACTTC. Encoded protein: CASSYGGYHYEQYF.

A single count supports this clone. V is TRBV28 and J is TRBJ1-2; 7 nucleotides agree with TRBD1. CDR3 length: 16 amino acids. Germline-derived CDR1 and CDR2 are MDHEN and SYDVKM. The trim removed 6 bases at V and 3 bases at J, leaving 13 bases unmatched. CDR3: CASSKDREGLDYGYTF. CDR3 DNA: TGTGCCAGCAGCAAAGACAGGGAGGGTCTAGACTATGGCTACACCTTC.

This clone was counted a few times. The sample carries other DNA sequences with the same CDR3. DNA of the CDR3: TGTGCCAGCAGTTTAGGGACAGTTAATGAAAAACTGTTTTTT. Amino acid sequence: CASSLGTVNEKLFF. V and J are TRBV27 and TRBJ1-4; 7 bases line up with TRBD1. The CDR3 is 14 amino acids. V was pared by 2 bases and J by 4 bases, with 1 base of the junction left unmatched. Germline CDR1 is MNHEY and CDR2 is SMNVEV (reference sequence).

Note on this clone: Other DNA sequences in the sample encode the same CDR3. The chain couples TRBV11-2 to TRBJ2-3; the D is unclear. There are 12 residues in the CDR3. Trimming stripped 5 bases from V and 2 bases from J, with 5 bases between. The germline CDR1 and CDR2 sequences are SGHAT and FQNNGV. CDR3 in DNA: TGTGCCAGCAGCCCCCCCACAGATACGCAGTATTTT. Translating it yields CASSPPTDTQYF.

The J gene is TRBJ2-3, the V gene TRBV28; either TRBD1 or TRBD2 may fit D (5 bases each). The CDR3 sequence is 17 residues long. V lost 0 bases to trimming and J lost 5 bases, with 18 bases between them. Germline CDR1 and CDR2: MDHEN and SYDVKM. Here the CDR3 DNA reads TGTGCCAGCAGTTTATGGGCCGGGGCAGGGTGGGGAGATACGCAGTATTTT. This translates into CASSLWAGAGWGDTQYF.

The rearrangement links TRBV5-4 to TRBJ2-3; D not resolved. Germline CDR1 and CDR2: SGHNT and YYREEE (reference sequence). The CDR3 sequence is 16 residues long. V dropped 0 bases and J dropped 0 bases, with 11 bases sitting between them. This CDR3 reads CASSLEVVPSTDTQYF. The CDR3 coding sequence is TGTGCCAGCAGCTTGGAGGTGGTGCCTAGCACAGATACGCAGTATTTT.